A selection of T cell receptor beta chains follows, all from one sample in a study of identical twins. MiXCR, run by TCRdb on the 5' RACE reads, gives a single entry per CDR3 protein. This table has about 920,000 distinct CDR3 sequences, about 12% appearing once. The sample also formed part of further work on yellow fever vaccine responses in identical twins.

Sample: PBMCs. The receptors here all came from a woman younger than 35 in good health. Each CDR3 is given with its conserved first and last residue. A D gene is named only where the DNA matches it firmly. Some rows mark clone size as missing; the rest say once, few, many or name a class of expanded clone.

cdr3_nt cdr3_aa clone_size d_call j_call v_call
TGTGCCAGCTCAGGAGTACCGATGAACACTGAAGCTTTCTTT CASSGVPMNTEAFF many - TRBJ1-1 TRBV15
TGTGCCAGCACCGCCCGTGGGACAGGGAATCAGCCCCAGCATTTT CASTARGTGNQPQHF few TRBD1 TRBJ1-5 TRBV27
TGCGCCAGCAGCTGGGCCCCTGGGGGAAGGGTTTACAATGAGCAGTTCTTC CASSWAPGGRVYNEQFF many - TRBJ2-1 TRBV5-1
TGTGCCAGCAGCCCAGCGGGACTAGGGTCCTACAATGAGCAGTTCTTC CASSPAGLGSYNEQFF - TRBD2 TRBJ2-1 TRBV3-1
TGTGCCAGCAGTGTGGACAGGGGGGACGAGCAGTACTTC CASSVDRGDEQYF - TRBD1 TRBJ2-7 TRBV2
TGCGCCAGCAGTGAACAGGGCACCGAGCAGTACTTC CASSEQGTEQYF few - TRBJ2-7 TRBV10-2
TGTGCCAGCAGTTTAAGACCGGGGTCCACCGGGGAGCTGTTTTTT CASSLRPGSTGELFF few - TRBJ2-2 TRBV12-3/TRBV12-4
TGTGCCAGCAGCTTCGGACTAGCGGAATTTTATACGCAGTATTTT CASSFGLAEFYTQYF - TRBD2 TRBJ2-3 TRBV7-9
TGCGCCAGCAGCGTTGACAGGGGCGGGGAAAAACTGTTTTTT CASSVDRGGEKLFF - TRBD1 TRBJ1-4 TRBV4-1
TGTGCCAGCAGTTACGCCGGAGGTACCCAGTACTTC CASSYAGGTQYF - - TRBJ2-5 TRBV6-6
TGCGCCAGCAGCTTAAACCCTCAGAACAGGTTCTCCTATAATTCACCCCTCCACTTT CASSLNPQNRFSYNSPLHF - - TRBJ1-6 TRBV5-1
TGTGCCAGCAGCTTGGGAGGAGGTGGGCTCACAGATACGCAGTATTTT CASSLGGGGLTDTQYF few - TRBJ2-3 TRBV5-6
TGTGCCAGCAGTTTAGGACAGCCGAACACCGGGGAGCTGTTTTTT CASSLGQPNTGELFF many - TRBJ2-2 TRBV5-1
TGCGCCAGCAGCTTGACACTAGCTTCCATCTCAGATACGCAGTATTTT CASSLTLASISDTQYF few - TRBJ2-3 TRBV5-1
TGTGCCAGCACCGGGCAAGGGGTAAGAGCTTTCTTT CASTGQGVRAFF - - TRBJ1-1 TRBV21-1
TGTGCCACCAGTGATTTGCCGGGGCGAGGCTCCTACAATGAGCAGTTCTTC CATSDLPGRGSYNEQFF few - TRBJ2-1 TRBV24-1
TGTGCCAGCAGGCCGACAGGGGGTGGGCCCCAGCATTTT CASRPTGGGPQHF few TRBD1 TRBJ1-5 TRBV6-1
TGTGCCAGCAGCTTTTCCCAGGGGGTTACTGAAGCTTTCTTT CASSFSQGVTEAFF many TRBD1 TRBJ1-1 TRBV7-2
TGTGCCAGCGCCCCGGGACAGGAAGAGACCCAGTACTTC CASAPGQEETQYF - TRBD1 TRBJ2-5 TRBV28
TGTGCCAGCAGCTTAACGGCCTTAGCGTCCTCCTACAATGAGCAGTTCTTC CASSLTALASSYNEQFF - - TRBJ2-1 TRBV7-3
TGCAGCGCGGGACGGGAGAACAATGAGCAGTTCTTC CSAGRENNEQFF - - TRBJ2-1 TRBV29-1
TGTGCCAGCAGCCAGGGCGGCCTACTGAGGGATACGCAGTATTTT CASSQGGLLRDTQYF few - TRBJ2-3 TRBV14
TGCGCCAGCAGCTTCTTGAACTCCTACAATGAGCAGTTCTTC CASSFLNSYNEQFF many - TRBJ2-1 TRBV5-1
TGTGCCAGCAGCCGAACTAGCAAGGACGAGCAGTACTTC CASSRTSKDEQYF - - TRBJ2-7 TRBV3-1
TGCGCCAGCAGCTTGGTACTAGTCGACACCGGGGAGCTGTTTTTT CASSLVLVDTGELFF - - TRBJ2-2 TRBV5-1
TGCGCCAGCAGCCTCCTTGGACTAGCGGGAGGGTGGCAGTTCTTC CASSLLGLAGGWQFF - TRBD2 TRBJ2-1 TRBV4-1
TGCGCCAGCAGCCAAGCCCGCGGGGGCTTCACAGATACGCAGTATTTT CASSQARGGFTDTQYF - - TRBJ2-3 TRBV4-1
TGTGCCAGCAGCCCCCAGGGTACTACTGAAGCTTTCTTT CASSPQGTTEAFF many - TRBJ1-1 TRBV11-2
TGTGCCAGCTCTCGACAGGCGGCCCAGTACTTC CASSRQAAQYF - - TRBJ2-5 TRBV2
TGTACCAGCAGTCCTGCCAATTCCGGGACTAGCAGAAACAATGAGCAGTTCTTC CTSSPANSGTSRNNEQFF - TRBD2 TRBJ2-1 TRBV2
TGTGCCAGCGGTCGGGACACCGACTTGTCTAGGGTTACGCAGTATTTT CASGRDTDLSRVTQYF - - TRBJ2-3 TRBV12-3/TRBV12-4
TGCGCCAGCAGCCCCCAGGGGGGAGCTGATGGTCAGCCCCAGCATTTT CASSPQGGADGQPQHF few TRBD1 TRBJ1-5 TRBV5-1
TGTGCCAGCAGTGAAATCAACAGGACGTACGACGAGCAGTACTTC CASSEINRTYDEQYF - - TRBJ2-7 TRBV2
TGTGCCAGTAGTGGGACAGCCTATGGCTACACCTTC CASSGTAYGYTF few TRBD1 TRBJ1-2 TRBV19
TGTGCCAGCAGCCAACCCCTAGAAACCCAGTACTTC CASSQPLETQYF many - TRBJ2-5 TRBV4-1
TGTGCCAGCAGCCCGACAGGGGAAGATACGCAGTATTTT CASSPTGEDTQYF - TRBD1 TRBJ2-3 TRBV12-3/TRBV12-4
TGTGCCAGCAGCTCTGGACTAGCGGGAGGGTTTGGCACCGGGGAGCTGTTTTTT CASSSGLAGGFGTGELFF - TRBD2 TRBJ2-2 TRBV11-2
TGTGCCAGCAGCCTCACGTCCGCGGGGTCCACAGATACGCAGTATTTT CASSLTSAGSTDTQYF - - TRBJ2-3 TRBV7-2
TGTGCCAGCAGCTTAAGGGCTAGCGGGAGCCGCTCCTACGAGCAGTACTTC CASSLRASGSRSYEQYF many TRBD2 TRBJ2-7 TRBV7-8
TGTGCCAGCAGTTTGAACCCTGGGGGGACGGAAAAACTGTTTTTT CASSLNPGGTEKLFF many - TRBJ1-4 TRBV12-3/TRBV12-4
TGTGCCAGCAGTTTGCATGGGGAGTTGGGAGCAGATACGCAGTATTTT CASSLHGELGADTQYF - - TRBJ2-3 TRBV27
TGCAGTGCTAGACCCCCTGGGGAAGGCTACGAGCAGTACTTC CSARPPGEGYEQYF few - TRBJ2-7 TRBV20-1
TGTGCCAGCATGAACAGGGAGAGTGGCTACACCTTC CASMNRESGYTF many - TRBJ1-2 TRBV12-3/TRBV12-4
TGCAGTGCTAGCGACCCGGTGGGGTACAATGAGCAGTTCTTC CSASDPVGYNEQFF - - TRBJ2-1 TRBV20-1
TGCAGTGCTAGAGCGCTAAGACAGGGGTGGGACACTGAAGCTTTCTTT CSARALRQGWDTEAFF few TRBD1 TRBJ1-1 TRBV20-1
TGTGCCAGCTCGTCTAGCCTGGGGAATGAGCAGTTCTTC CASSSSLGNEQFF - - TRBJ2-1 TRBV5-6
TGTGCCAGCAGCCCAGGCCTGAAACTGTTTTTT CASSPGLKLFF few - TRBJ1-4 TRBV4-2
TGTGCCAGCACCGGACCCAATGAGCAGTTCTTC CASTGPNEQFF - - TRBJ2-1 TRBV12-3/TRBV12-4
TGTGCCACCAGCCTGGGACAGGGAGGTAATCAGCCCCAGCATTTT CATSLGQGGNQPQHF - TRBD1 TRBJ1-5 TRBV24-1
TGCGCCAGCAGCGACCCTAGCGGGAGGGCCCCCTACGAGCAGTACTTC CASSDPSGRAPYEQYF many TRBD2 TRBJ2-7 TRBV4-1
TGTGCCAGCAGTGAACCCCATCGGGTGGGCACTGAAGCTTTCTTT CASSEPHRVGTEAFF few - TRBJ1-1 TRBV2
TGTGCCAGCAGGCAGGGCCTTAGAGAGACCCAGTACTTC CASRQGLRETQYF - - TRBJ2-5 TRBV6-2/TRBV6-3
TGTGCCAGCAGTTTAGCGCTTCTAAATACGCAGTATTTT CASSLALLNTQYF many - TRBJ2-3 TRBV12-3/TRBV12-4
TGCAGTGCAGAGGAGGCCAGGGGGGACTCCTACAATGAGCAGTTCTTC CSAEEARGDSYNEQFF few - TRBJ2-1 TRBV20-1